These 23 T cell receptor beta chains came from one sample sequenced in a study of neurological immune-mediated disorders. A single record per CDR3 protein comes from TCRdb applying MiXCR to the 5' RACE reads. The sample contains 47,000 or so distinct CDR3 sequences, 10% of which appear only once. The time point here: longitudinal time-point 1 (baseline). The sequencing sample was made of PBMCs. These receptors were obtained from a woman aged 35 to 49 in good health.

This clonotype was recorded at least ten times. The rearrangement links TRBV10-3 to TRBJ1-2; D gene ambiguous. The CDR3 spans 15 residues. Germline CDR1 reads ENHRY; CDR2 reads SYGVKD. Trimming took off 6 bases at V and 8 bases at J, with 22 bases between the two ends. The CDR3 protein is CAIRAGEEGERGYTF. CDR3 coding DNA: TGTGCCATCAGGGCCGGGGAAGAGGGTGAGAGAGGCTACACCTTC.

This clonotype was counted many times. The chain links TRBV7-2 to TRBJ1-5; D unresolved. The CDR3 length is 16 residues. V was clipped by 2 bases and J by 0 bases, with 11 bases between them. CDR1 SGHTA and CDR2 FQGNSA come from the germline V gene. CDR3 amino acids: CASSLRAGYSNQPQHF. The CDR3 coding sequence is TGTGCCAGCAGCTTAAGGGCGGGATATAGCAATCAGCCCCAGCATTTT.

This clonotype has a count of ten or more. The DNA for the CDR3 is TGTGCCAGCAGCCAAGGGGGGCGGATTTATGGCTACACCTTC. This encodes CASSQGGRIYGYTF. The chain carries TRBV4-2 and TRBJ1-2; weak D call: TRBD1 (6 bases). This CDR3 comprises 14 residues. Trimming removed 1 base at V and 5 bases at J, with 11 bases between. Germline CDR1 is LGHNA and CDR2 is YNFKEQ.

This clonotype was found many times. V and J are TRBV6-1 and TRBJ2-2, with 8 bases identical to TRBD1. Germline V lookup: CDR1 MNHNS, CDR2 SASEGT. V lost 11 bases, J lost 7 bases, and 6 bases stayed unmatched. CDR3 length: 12 amino acids. This CDR3 reads CAGTTGGGELFF. DNA for the CDR3: TGTGCCGGCACTACAGGGGGCGGGGAGCTGTTTTTT.

The chain carries TRBV24-1 and TRBJ2-3; D could derive from TRBD1 or TRBD2 (5 bases each). V lost 7 bases, J lost 2 bases, and 15 bases lay in between. Germline CDR1 KGHDR, CDR2 SFDVKD. This CDR3 comprises 15 residues. CDR3 in amino acids: CATREGQGTTDTQYF. CDR3 coding DNA: TGTGCCACCAGAGAGGGGCAGGGCACCACAGATACGCAGTATTTT.

This clonotype was seen many times. The chain uses TRBV14 and TRBJ1-6, with D unresolved. Germline lookup yields CDR1 SGHDN and CDR2 FVKESK. The CDR3 loop spans 14 amino acids. V was clipped by 1 base and J by 5 bases, with 6 bases between them. The CDR3 sequence: CASSQAQDNSPLHF. For the CDR3, the DNA is TGTGCCAGCAGCCAAGCGCAGGATAATTCACCCCTCCACTTT.

In its sample, this clonotype was seen many times. The chain is built from TRBV20-1 and TRBJ2-1; D uncertain. The CDR3 contains 13 residues. The V end lost 7 bases, the J end lost 7 bases, and 17 bases lay between the germline ends. Per germline, CDR1 DFQATT and CDR2 SNEGSKA (reference sequence). CDR3 sequence reads: CSVAGPAVNEQFF. DNA for the CDR3: TGCAGTGTTGCCGGTCCGGCCGTTAATGAGCAGTTCTTC.

As to this clonotype: A read error may account for a junction end that differs from germline. V is TRBV7-2 and J is TRBJ2-3; TRBD2 agrees at 9 bases. The CDR3 has 16 amino acids. The germline V gene has CDR1 SGHTA and CDR2 FQGNSA. The CDR3 nucleotides read TGTGCCAGCAGCTTAGTTGGCGGGGGGGTTGCAGATACGCACTATTTT. It codes for CASSLVGGGVADTHYF.

This clonotype has a count of ten or more. The V gene is TRBV5-1, the J gene TRBJ2-2; perhaps TRBD1 as D (6 bases). V lost 0 bases and J lost 1, with 10 bases in between. The CDR3 loop spans 16 amino acids. From germline, CDR1 is SGHRS and CDR2 YFSETQ. The CDR3 region is CASSLAGTLNTGELFF. As DNA, the CDR3 is TGCGCCAGCAGCTTGGCCGGGACACTGAACACCGGGGAGCTGTTTTTT.

This clonotype was counted at least ten times. V gene TRBV4-3 combines with J gene TRBJ2-1; possibly TRBD1 or TRBD2 for D (6 bases each). CDR1 and CDR2 (germline): LGHNA, YSLEER. With 1 base removed from V and 4 bases from J, the gap between germline ends came to 14 bases. This CDR3 is built from 16 residues. In DNA form, the CDR3 reads TGCGCCAGCAGCCAAGGCGGGACACAAAGATACAATGAGCAGTTCTTC. As protein: CASSQGGTQRYNEQFF.

This clonotype was recorded many times. The rearrangement joins TRBV4-3 to TRBJ1-2, with D perhaps TRBD1 (5 bases). Per the germline V gene, CDR1 is LGHNA and CDR2 is YSLEER. V lost 0 bases and J 7 bases, leaving 15 bases between the germline ends. The CDR3 is made up of 15 amino acids. The chain's CDR3 is CASSQDLASGGGYTF. DNA of the CDR3: TGCGCCAGCAGCCAAGATTTAGCATCGGGGGGTGGCTACACCTTC.

The rearrangement uses TRBV15 and TRBJ1-3, with no clear D. V was shortened by 11 bases and J by 0 bases, with 17 bases between the two germline ends. The germline gives CDR1 LNHNV, CDR2 YYDKDF (reference sequence). CDR3 length: 15 amino acids. CDR3: CASTPGRISGNTIYF. Written as DNA, the CDR3 is TGTGCCTCCACCCCTGGTCGAATCTCTGGAAACACCATATATTTT.

The CDR3 DNA sequence: TGTGCCAGCAGCCAAGTACAGGGCCCCTATGGCTACACCTTC. Translation: CASSQVQGPYGYTF. The rearrangement joins TRBV3-1 to TRBJ1-2, with D maybe TRBD1 (6 bases). The CDR3 sequence is 14 residues long. V was cut by 1 base and J by 4 bases, with 10 bases left in between. Germline CDR1 reads LGHDT; CDR2 reads YNNKEL (reference sequence).

In its sample, this clonotype was seen many times. The V and J genes are TRBV5-6 and TRBJ1-1; perhaps TRBD1 as D (6 bases). Germline V CDR1 and CDR2: SGHDT, YYEEEE. There are 17 residues in the CDR3. The germline V and J ends were trimmed by 4 bases and 1 base, with 20 bases remaining between them. The CDR3 region is CASSPRTVWARNTEAFF. Written as DNA, the CDR3 is TGTGCCAGCAGCCCCAGGACAGTCTGGGCAAGGAACACTGAAGCTTTCTTT.

In this sample, this clonotype turned up many times. The chain carries TRBV7-2 and TRBJ2-1; D gene ambiguous. From germline, CDR1 is SGHTA and CDR2 FQGNSA. The CDR3 is 11 residues long. V was shortened by 5 bases and J by 10 bases, with 9 bases between the two germline ends. CDR3 in DNA: TGTGCCAGCAGCAGGTTACTCGAGCAGTTCTTC. Its translation is CASSRLLEQFF.

In the case of this clonotype: A junction end diverges from the germline sequence, so it may reflect a read error. The chain links TRBV10-3 to TRBJ1-1; TRBD1 aligns across 9 bases. Germline assignment: CDR1 ENHRY and CDR2 SYGVKD. This CDR3 is 14 amino acids long. As DNA, the CDR3 is TGTGCCATCAGTGCGGGACAGGGAAAGACTGAAGCTTTATTT. This sequence encodes CAISAGQGKTEALF.

Many counts were recorded for this clonotype. The CDR3 bases are TGTGCCATCACTTCATCAACCGCAGGTTCATCATACGAGCAGTACTTC. It translates to CAITSSTAGSSYEQYF. This chain uses TRBV10-3 with TRBJ2-7, with D hard to call. The V end was cut by 7 bases, the J end by 4 bases, with 23 bases between. The CDR3 is 16 residues long. Germline lookup yields CDR1 ENHRY and CDR2 SYGVKD.

This clonotype was counted ten times or more. The chain has TRBV4-1 and TRBJ2-7; possible D gene TRBD1, 6 bases. The CDR3 is made up of 21 amino acids. The V gene's germline CDR1 is MGHRA and CDR2 YSYEKL. With 0 bases removed from V and 1 base from J, the gap between germline ends came to 28 bases. Here the CDR3 reads CASSQDISSIRGLGVSYEQYF. In DNA, the CDR3 is TGCGCCAGCAGCCAAGATATCTCTTCGATCAGGGGCCTAGGGGTTTCCTACGAGCAGTACTTC.

This clonotype was seen ten or more times. The rearrangement joins TRBV5-6 to TRBJ2-5, with a tentative D call TRBD1 (5 bases). The V gene lost 2 bases and the J gene lost 1 base, with 6 bases spanning the gap. This CDR3 is built from 13 residues. CDR1 SGHDT and CDR2 YYEEEE come from the germline V gene. The CDR3 reads CASSLQAQETQYF. In DNA form, the CDR3 reads TGTGCCAGCAGCTTACAGGCCCAAGAGACCCAGTACTTC.

On this clonotype itself: Given a much more abundant clone one base away, this may be a read error. The conserved phenylalanine or tryptophan is not found at the CDR3 terminus, so this likely reflects a read error. The genes are TRBV29-1 and TRBJ1-1, with unresolved D. This CDR3 region has 12 residues. The V gene lost 7 bases and the J gene lost 0 bases, with 9 bases spanning the gap. CDR1 is SQVTM and CDR2 is ANQGSEA in the germline V gene. The CDR3 is CSAGGMNTEAFY. In DNA form, the CDR3 reads TGCAGCGCCGGAGGCATGAACACTGAAGCTTTCTAT.

This clonotype was seen ten or more times. The chain recombines TRBV5-1 with TRBJ1-1, with unresolved D. From germline, CDR1 is SGHRS and CDR2 YFSETQ. This CDR3 has 13 amino acids. V was cut by 4 bases and J by 3 bases, with 10 bases left in between. CDR3 sequence: CASSGGLDTEAFF. In DNA form, the CDR3 reads TGCGCCAGCAGCGGCGGACTAGACACTGAAGCTTTCTTT.

This clonotype has only a few counts. CDR3 residues: CSARSDLNTEAFF. In DNA form, the CDR3 reads TGCAGTGCTAGGAGTGATCTGAACACTGAAGCTTTCTTT. V usage is TRBV20-1 and J usage is TRBJ1-1; D remains unclear. Trimming pared 3 bases from V and 0 bases from J, leaving 8 bases between. The CDR3 extends over 13 amino acids. Germline lookup yields CDR1 DFQATT and CDR2 SNEGSKA (reference sequence).

DNA for the CDR3: TGTGCCACCAGAGGGGGGCGGACCGGGGAGCTGTTTTTT. This translates into CATRGGRTGELFF. The genes are TRBV15 and TRBJ2-2; tentatively, D is TRBD1 or TRBD2 (6 bases each). Germline V CDR1 and CDR2: LNHNV, YYDKDF (reference sequence). The CDR3 runs to 13 residues. The V end lost 6 bases, the J end lost 5 bases, and 10 bases lay between the germline ends.